This T cell receptor (beta chain) was recorded in a study of cytomegalovirus exposure and HLA in healthy donors. To note about this clone: Its antigen is not identified.

Whole-study results and caveats: In terms of immune exposure information, only CMV serostatus was available.

V lost 0 bases, J lost 3 bases, and 5 bases stayed unmatched. The CDR3 covers 16 residues. The germline gives CDR1 MNHEY, CDR2 SVGAGI. Vbeta (60) and Jbeta (13) primers were used in the PCR. Only in-frame clones appear in the TCRdb table, and some are missing; sequencing was by immunoSEQ multiplex PCR. Among around 110,000 clones listed, around 86% were seen once. What was sequenced was PBMCs. The source of this sequence is a woman aged 25-40 years in good health and CMV-seronegative. The V gene is TRBV6-5, the J gene TRBJ2-7, with TRBD2 matching over 10 bases. The CDR3 region has the DNA TGTGCCAGCAGTTACTCAGGACTAGCGGCGGTCTACGAGCAGTACTTC. It codes for CASSYSGLAAVYEQYF.